Below are 20 T cell receptor beta chains sequenced from a single sample in a study of blood T cell repertoires in COVID-19. Sequencing was performed with immunoSEQ multiplex PCR; in TCRdb, only in-frame clones are kept and a portion is missing. The sample consists of over 15,000 clones, roughly 91% of them appearing once. The sample was peripheral blood. The receptors stem from a human donor in a cohort sampled during active COVID-19.

The chain uses TRBV9 and TRBJ2-7; 10 positions agree with TRBD2. The J segment lost 4 bases and the V segment lost 0 bases, leaving 10 bases of the junction unmatched. The length of the CDR3 is 17 residues. The germline V gene encodes CDR1 SGDLS and CDR2 YYNGEE. In DNA form, the CDR3 reads TGTGCCAGCAGCGTAGCCGATTCTAGCGGGAGTAGGTACGAGCAGTACTTC. Protein sequence: CASSVADSSGSRYEQYF.

This chain links TRBV19 with TRBJ2-2, with 7 bases fitting TRBD1. The CDR3 runs to 14 residues. Unmatched junction bases numbered 2, after V lost 6 bases and J lost 1 base. Germline V gene data show CDR1 as LNHDA and CDR2 as SQIVND (reference sequence). Here the CDR3 DNA reads TGTGCCAGTAGGTACAGGGGGAACACCGGGGAGCTGTTTTTT. It yields the protein CASRYRGNTGELFF.

The gene calls are TRBV14 and TRBJ1-1; 9 bases align to TRBD1. V lost 2 bases to trimming and J lost 3 bases; unmatched junction nucleotides: 7. This CDR3 region has 16 residues. The germline V gene has CDR1 SGHDN and CDR2 FVKESK. Here the CDR3 reads CASSQQGQGQDTEAFF. The CDR3, as DNA: TGTGCCAGCAGCCAACAGGGACAGGGACAGGACACTGAAGCTTTCTTT.

The rearrangement uses TRBV28 and TRBJ2-3; maybe TRBD2 (6 bases). V lost 7 bases and J 10 bases, leaving 18 bases between the germline ends. The CDR3 contains 13 residues. The germline V gene has CDR1 MDHEN and CDR2 SYDVKM. The CDR3 DNA reads as TGTGCCAGCACGGGACTCCCCCACTTTGCGCAGTATTTT. Amino acids: CASTGLPHFAQYF.

This rearrangement joins TRBV6-5 to TRBJ1-2; TRBD1 matches 9 bases. Germline V CDR1 and CDR2: MNHEY, SVGAGI. CDR3 size: 14 residues. With V trimmed by 7 bases and J by 1 base, 4 bases remained unmatched. The CDR3 is CASKQTGGNYGYTF. The CDR3 coding sequence is TGTGCCAGCAAACAGACAGGGGGTAACTATGGCTACACCTTC.

This sequence joins TRBV7-8 and TRBJ2-5, with a tentative D call TRBD1 (5 bases). CDR3 length: 16 amino acids. In germline, CDR1 is SGHVS, CDR2 FQNEAQ. V lost 5 bases, J lost 2 bases, and 18 bases lay in between. CDR3 region: CASSHRFRVRQETQYF. The CDR3 bases are TGTGCCAGCAGCCACAGGTTTAGGGTACGGCAAGAGACCCAGTACTTC.

There are a few counts of this clone. Here the CDR3 DNA reads TGTGCCAGCAGGTCACAGGGGGTAAGCAATCAGCCCCAGCATTTT. Its translation: CASRSQGVSNQPQHF. The chain carries TRBV6-6 and TRBJ1-5, with 8 bases identical to TRBD1. The CDR3 has 15 amino acids. With 6 bases clipped from V and 1 base from J, the junction kept 5 bases outside the gene matches. From germline, CDR1 is MNHNY and CDR2 SVGAGI (reference sequence).

The J gene is TRBJ2-1, the V gene TRBV2, with D hard to call. V lost 2 bases and J 10 bases, leaving 6 bases between the germline ends. This CDR3 contains 11 residues. Per the germline V gene, CDR1 is SNHLY and CDR2 is FYNNEI. CDR3 nucleotide sequence: TGTGCCAGCAGTGAACTGCGGGAGCAGTTCTTC. Its translation is CASSELREQFF.

The rearrangement uses TRBV10-3 and TRBJ2-5; 10 bases line up with TRBD1. From germline, CDR1 is ENHRY and CDR2 SYGVKD. This CDR3 has 14 residues. V lost 11 bases, J lost 5 bases, and 11 bases stayed unmatched. The CDR3 nucleotides read TGTGCCGCACGACAGGGGGCTGATTCGGAGACCCAGTACTTC. It codes for CAARQGADSETQYF.

The V and J genes are TRBV7-2 and TRBJ1-6, with D maybe TRBD1 (6 bases). Trimming stripped 5 bases from V and 0 bases from J, with 17 bases between. CDR3 length: 18 amino acids. Germline V CDR1 and CDR2: SGHTA, FQGNSA. The CDR3 reads CASSPDRTGSSYNSPLHF. The CDR3 bases are TGTGCCAGCAGCCCGGACCGTACAGGGAGCTCCTATAATTCACCCCTCCACTTT.

The rearrangement uses TRBV20-1 and TRBJ1-2; D is ambiguous. CDR1 and CDR2 (germline): DFQATT, SNEGSKA (reference sequence). V was shortened by 1 base and J by 6 bases, with 6 bases between the two germline ends. This CDR3 region has 11 residues. The CDR3 reads CSARAPDGYTF. For the CDR3, the DNA is TGCAGTGCTAGAGCCCCCGATGGCTACACCTTC.

V is TRBV7-8 and J is TRBJ2-1; 8 bases agree with TRBD1. Germline-derived CDR1 and CDR2 are SGHVS and FQNEAQ. V trimming: 0 bases; J trimming: 2 bases; junction bases outside the gene matches: 3. This CDR3 has 16 residues. CDR3 region: CASSLAGTGPYNEQFF. In DNA form, the CDR3 reads TGTGCCAGCAGCTTAGCTGGGACAGGCCCCTACAATGAGCAGTTCTTC.

V and J are TRBV4-1 and TRBJ1-1, with TRBD1 matching 8 bases. In germline, CDR1 is MGHRA, CDR2 YSYEKL. V was pared by 5 bases and J by 1 base, with 12 bases of the junction left unmatched. This CDR3 is built from 17 residues. CDR3 amino acids: CASSLRQGPGANTEAFF. As DNA, the CDR3 is TGCGCCAGCAGCTTACGACAGGGGCCAGGCGCGAACACTGAAGCTTTCTTT.

The chain has TRBV9 and TRBJ2-2; TRBD2 aligns across 9 bases. V gave up 2 bases and J gave up 5 bases; unmatched junction bases: 4. CDR3 length equals 15 residues. Germline V CDR1 and CDR2: SGDLS, YYNGEE. In DNA form, the CDR3 reads TGTGCCAGCAGCGTTGGCGGGAGGGGGACCGGGGAGCTGTTTTTT. This codes for CASSVGGRGTGELFF.

The chain joins TRBV12-5 to TRBJ1-2; a possible D gene is TRBD1 (5 bases). Deletions cut 5 bases from V and 3 bases from J, with 10 bases between. Germline V lookup: CDR1 LGHNT, CDR2 FRNRAP. The CDR3 has 13 amino acids. CDR3 amino acids: CASGPGGYYGYTF. In nucleotides, the CDR3 is TGTGCTAGTGGTCCGGGGGGGTACTATGGCTACACCTTC.

The rearrangement links TRBV5-4 to TRBJ1-3, with a tentative D call TRBD1 (5 bases). Germline V CDR1 and CDR2: SGHNT, YYREEE (reference sequence). V was cut by 5 bases and J by 0 bases, with 15 bases left in between. CDR3 length: 16 residues. Written as DNA, the CDR3 is TGTGCCAGCAGTCGCGCCGCAGGGATCTCTGGAAACACCATATATTTT. Translation gives CASSRAAGISGNTIYF.

The chain couples TRBV5-1 to TRBJ2-5, with unresolved D. Germline V CDR1 and CDR2: SGHRS, YFSETQ. CDR3 length: 14 residues. With 5 bases removed from V and 4 bases from J, the gap between germline ends came to 15 bases. CDR3 in amino acids: CASRALAEGETQYF. The CDR3 nucleotides read TGCGCCAGCAGGGCCCTCGCGGAAGGAGAGACCCAGTACTTC.

The chain combines TRBV10-2 with TRBJ2-1, with D possibly TRBD1 on 6 matching bases. Trimming cost V 7 bases and J 13 bases, with 26 bases left between them. CDR1 is WSHSY, CDR2 SAAADI, per germline. This CDR3 is 15 amino acids long. The CDR3 loop is CASTEGTISRFPQFF. CDR3 DNA: TGCGCCAGCACCGAAGGGACAATCAGCCGCTTCCCCCAGTTCTTC.

The chain has TRBV9 and TRBJ2-3, with 10 bases lining up with TRBD2. There are 15 residues in the CDR3. Germline CDR1 is SGDLS and CDR2 is YYNGEE. With 5 bases clipped from V and 4 bases from J, the junction kept 7 bases outside the gene matches. This CDR3 reads CASSSSGRAPDTQYF. CDR3 DNA: TGTGCCAGCAGTTCCAGCGGGAGGGCCCCAGATACGCAGTATTTT.

The CDR3 protein is CASSSKRVLAKNIQYF. DNA for the CDR3: TGTGCCAGCAGCTCGAAGAGGGTCCTAGCCAAAAACATTCAGTACTTC. The rearrangement joins TRBV5-6 to TRBJ2-4, with D perhaps TRBD2 (5 bases). Germline V gene lookup returns CDR1 SGHDT and CDR2 YYEEEE. Trimming shortened V by 3 bases and J by 0 bases, and 13 bases separated the two germline ends. CDR3 length equals 16 residues.